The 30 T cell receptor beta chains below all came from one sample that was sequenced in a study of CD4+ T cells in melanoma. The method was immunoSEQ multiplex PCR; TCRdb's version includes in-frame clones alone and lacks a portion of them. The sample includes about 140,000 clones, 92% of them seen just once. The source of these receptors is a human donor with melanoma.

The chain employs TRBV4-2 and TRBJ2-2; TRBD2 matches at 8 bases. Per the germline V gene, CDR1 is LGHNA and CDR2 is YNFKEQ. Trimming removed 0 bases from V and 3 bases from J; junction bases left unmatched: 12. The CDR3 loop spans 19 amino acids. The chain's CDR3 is CASSQDPSGGPSYTGELFF. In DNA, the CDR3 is TGTGCCAGCAGCCAAGATCCCAGCGGGGGACCAAGCTACACCGGGGAGCTGTTTTTT.

This CDR3 is CASSLSPGQIHTIYF. DNA of the CDR3: TGTGCCAGCAGTTTATCCCCAGGTCAAATACACACCATATATTTT. The V and J genes are TRBV6-5 and TRBJ1-3; no clear D. V was clipped by 4 bases and J by 8 bases, with 18 bases between them. Germline V gene lookup returns CDR1 MNHEY and CDR2 SVGAGI. The CDR3 has 15 residues.

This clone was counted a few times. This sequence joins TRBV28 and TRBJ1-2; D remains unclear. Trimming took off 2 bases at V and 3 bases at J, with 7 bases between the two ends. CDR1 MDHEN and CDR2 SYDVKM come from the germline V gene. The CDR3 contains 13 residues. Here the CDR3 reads CASSLTTDYGYTF. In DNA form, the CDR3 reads TGTGCCAGCAGTTTAACGACCGACTATGGCTACACCTTC.

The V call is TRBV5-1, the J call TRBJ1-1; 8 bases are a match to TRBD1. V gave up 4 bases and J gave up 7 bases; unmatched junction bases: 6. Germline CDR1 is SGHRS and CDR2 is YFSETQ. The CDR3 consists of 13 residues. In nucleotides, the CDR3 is TGCGCCAGCAGCATCGATACAGGGGGTGAAGCTTTCTTT. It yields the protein CASSIDTGGEAFF.

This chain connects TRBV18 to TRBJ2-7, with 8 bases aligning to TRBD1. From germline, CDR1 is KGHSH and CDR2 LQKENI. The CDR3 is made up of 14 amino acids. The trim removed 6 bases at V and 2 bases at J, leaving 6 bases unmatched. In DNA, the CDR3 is TGTGCCAGCTCGAACGACAGGGGAACCTACGAGCAGTACTTC. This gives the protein CASSNDRGTYEQYF.

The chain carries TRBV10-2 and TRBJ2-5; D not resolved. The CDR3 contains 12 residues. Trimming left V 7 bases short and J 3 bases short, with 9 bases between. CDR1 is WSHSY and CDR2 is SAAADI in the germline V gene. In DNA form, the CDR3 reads TGCGCCAGCATGGATCGAAAAGAGACCCAGTACTTC. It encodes CASMDRKETQYF.

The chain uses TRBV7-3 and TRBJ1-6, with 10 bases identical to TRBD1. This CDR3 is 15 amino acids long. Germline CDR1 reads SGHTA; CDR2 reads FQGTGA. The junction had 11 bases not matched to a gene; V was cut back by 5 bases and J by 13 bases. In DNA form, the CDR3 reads TGTGCCAGCAGCCCTCCGGGACAGGGGCCCCCGCCCCTCCACTTT. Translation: CASSPPGQGPPPLHF.

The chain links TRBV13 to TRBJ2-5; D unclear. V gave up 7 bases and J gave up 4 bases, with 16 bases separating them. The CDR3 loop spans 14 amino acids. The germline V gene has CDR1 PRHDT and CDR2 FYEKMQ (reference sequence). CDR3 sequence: CASIPLELGETQYF. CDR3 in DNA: TGTGCCAGCATCCCTCTGGAGCTCGGAGAGACCCAGTACTTC.

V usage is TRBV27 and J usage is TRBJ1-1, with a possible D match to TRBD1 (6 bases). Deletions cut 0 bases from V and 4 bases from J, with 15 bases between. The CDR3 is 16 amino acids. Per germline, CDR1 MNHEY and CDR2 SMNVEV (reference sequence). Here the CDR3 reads CASSLSPWQGTTEAFF. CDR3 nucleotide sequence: TGTGCCAGCAGTTTATCCCCTTGGCAGGGGACCACTGAAGCTTTCTTT.

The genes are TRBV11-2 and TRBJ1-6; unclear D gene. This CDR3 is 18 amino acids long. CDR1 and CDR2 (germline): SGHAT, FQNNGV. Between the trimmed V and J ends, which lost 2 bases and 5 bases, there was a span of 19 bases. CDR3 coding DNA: TGTGCCAGCAGCTTACGCCGGACTTCCTTGTGGGATAATTCACCCCTCCACTTT. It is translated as CASSLRRTSLWDNSPLHF.

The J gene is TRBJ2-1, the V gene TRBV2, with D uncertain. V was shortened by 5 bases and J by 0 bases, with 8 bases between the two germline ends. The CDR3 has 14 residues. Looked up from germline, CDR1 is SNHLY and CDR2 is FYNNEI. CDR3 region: CASSREGSYNEQFF. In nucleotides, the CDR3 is TGTGCCAGCAGTAGAGAAGGCTCCTACAATGAGCAGTTCTTC. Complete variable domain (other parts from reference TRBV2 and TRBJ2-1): EPEVTQTPSHQVTQMGQEVILRCVPISNHLYFYWYRQILGQKVEFLVSFYNNEISEKSEIFDDQFSVERPDGSNFTLKIRSTKLEDSAMYFCASSREGSYNEQFFGPGTRLTVL.

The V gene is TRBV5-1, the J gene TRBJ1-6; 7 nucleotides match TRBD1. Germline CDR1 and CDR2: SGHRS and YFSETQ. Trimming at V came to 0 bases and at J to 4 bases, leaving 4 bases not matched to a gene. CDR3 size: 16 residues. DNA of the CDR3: TGCGCCAGCAGCTTGGCCGGGACAGAGTATAATTCACCCCTCCACTTT. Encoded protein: CASSLAGTEYNSPLHF.

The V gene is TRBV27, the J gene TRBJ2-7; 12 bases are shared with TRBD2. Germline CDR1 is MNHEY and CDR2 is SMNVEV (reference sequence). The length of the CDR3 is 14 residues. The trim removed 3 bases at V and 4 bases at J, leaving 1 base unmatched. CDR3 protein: CASSLGTSGYEQYF. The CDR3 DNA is TGTGCCAGCAGTTTGGGGACTAGCGGGTACGAGCAGTACTTC.

The CDR3 DNA is TGCGCCAGCAGCCAAGTCCCTCGGGGGGGAGGCACAGATACGCAGTATTTT. Translating it yields CASSQVPRGGGTDTQYF. V gene TRBV4-1 combines with J gene TRBJ2-3; TRBD2 agrees at 8 bases. Germline CDR1 is MGHRA and CDR2 is YSYEKL. The CDR3 runs to 17 residues. The ends lost 1 base at V and 1 base at J; junction bases unmatched: 7.

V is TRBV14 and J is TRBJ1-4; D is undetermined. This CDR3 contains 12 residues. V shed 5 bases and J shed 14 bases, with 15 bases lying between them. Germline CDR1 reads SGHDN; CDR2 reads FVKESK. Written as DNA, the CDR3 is TGTGCCAGCAGCTTCTCCTCTTCGCATCTGTTTTTT. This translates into CASSFSSSHLFF.

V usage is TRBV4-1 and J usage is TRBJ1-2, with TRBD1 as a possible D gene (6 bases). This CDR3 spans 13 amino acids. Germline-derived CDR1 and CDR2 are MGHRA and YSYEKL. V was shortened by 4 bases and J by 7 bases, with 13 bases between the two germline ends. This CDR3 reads CASSRQGSFGYTF. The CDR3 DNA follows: TGCGCCAGCAGCCGGCAGGGGAGTTTTGGCTACACCTTC.

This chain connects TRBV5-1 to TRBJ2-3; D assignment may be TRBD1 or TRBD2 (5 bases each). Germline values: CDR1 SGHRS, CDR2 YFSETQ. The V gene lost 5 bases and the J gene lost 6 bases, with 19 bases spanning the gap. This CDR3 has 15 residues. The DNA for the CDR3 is TGCGCCAGCAGACCACGGGACGCCCCCATGGATACGCAGTATTTT. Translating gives CASRPRDAPMDTQYF.

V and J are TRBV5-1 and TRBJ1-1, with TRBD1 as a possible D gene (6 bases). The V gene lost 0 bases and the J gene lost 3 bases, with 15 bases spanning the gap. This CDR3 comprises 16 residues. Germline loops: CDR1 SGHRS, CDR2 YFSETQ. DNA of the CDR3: TGCGCCAGCAGCTTGGTATTTGGGGGCGTCGACACTGAAGCTTTCTTT. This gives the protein CASSLVFGGVDTEAFF.

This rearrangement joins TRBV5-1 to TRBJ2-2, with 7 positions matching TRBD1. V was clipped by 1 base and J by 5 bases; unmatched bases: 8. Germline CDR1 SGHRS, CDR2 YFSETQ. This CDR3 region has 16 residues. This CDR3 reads CASSLLSQGDTGELFF. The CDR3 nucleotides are TGCGCCAGCAGCTTGTTATCCCAGGGGGATACCGGGGAGCTGTTTTTT.

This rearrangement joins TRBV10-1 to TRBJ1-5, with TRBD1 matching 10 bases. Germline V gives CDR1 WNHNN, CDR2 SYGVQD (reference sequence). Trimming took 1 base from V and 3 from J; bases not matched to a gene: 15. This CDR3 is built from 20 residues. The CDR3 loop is CASSEYPVTGGAYHNQPQHF. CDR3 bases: TGCGCCAGCAGTGAGTATCCGGTGACAGGGGGCGCGTACCACAATCAGCCCCAGCATTTT.

CDR3: CASSFAVSTEAFF. For the CDR3, the DNA is TGCGCCAGCAGCTTCGCGGTAAGCACTGAAGCTTTCTTT. The V gene is TRBV5-1, the J gene TRBJ1-1, with D hard to call. The length of the CDR3 is 13 residues. Trimming cost V 2 bases and J 4 bases, with 9 bases left between them. The germline V gene encodes CDR1 SGHRS and CDR2 YFSETQ.

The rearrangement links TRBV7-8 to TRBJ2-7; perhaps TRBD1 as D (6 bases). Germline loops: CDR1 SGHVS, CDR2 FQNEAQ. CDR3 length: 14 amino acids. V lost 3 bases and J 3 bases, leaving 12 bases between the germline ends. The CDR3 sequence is CASSLTGPLYEQYF. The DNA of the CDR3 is TGTGCCAGCAGCTTGACAGGACCACTCTACGAGCAGTACTTC.

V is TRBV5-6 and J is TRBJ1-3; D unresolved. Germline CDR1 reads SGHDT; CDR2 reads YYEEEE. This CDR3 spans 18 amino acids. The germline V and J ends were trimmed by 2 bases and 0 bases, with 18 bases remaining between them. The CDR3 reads CASSFRGSSRFSGNTIYF. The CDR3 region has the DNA TGTGCCAGCAGCTTTCGAGGCTCCAGTCGGTTCTCTGGAAACACCATATATTTT.

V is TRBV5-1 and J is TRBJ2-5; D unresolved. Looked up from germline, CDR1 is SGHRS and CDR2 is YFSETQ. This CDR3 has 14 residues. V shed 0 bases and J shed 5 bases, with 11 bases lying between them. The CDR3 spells CASSLEGPVETQYF. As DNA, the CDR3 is TGCGCCAGCAGCTTGGAGGGCCCCGTGGAGACCCAGTACTTC. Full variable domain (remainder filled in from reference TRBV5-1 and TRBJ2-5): KAGVTQTPRYLIKTRGQQVTLSCSPISGHRSVSWYQQTPGQGLQFLFEYFSETQRNKGNFPGRFSGRQFSNSRSEMNVSTLELGDSALYLCASSLEGPVETQYFGPGTRLLVL.

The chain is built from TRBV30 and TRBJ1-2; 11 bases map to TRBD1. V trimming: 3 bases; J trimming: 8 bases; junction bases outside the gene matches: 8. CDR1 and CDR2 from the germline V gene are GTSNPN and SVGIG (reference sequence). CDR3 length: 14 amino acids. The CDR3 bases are TGTGCCTGGAGGGACAGGGGGCGCTCGGAAGGCTACACCTTC. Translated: CAWRDRGRSEGYTF.

In DNA form, the CDR3 reads TGTGCTAGTGGTCTGGGGACGGGACAGGGGGACACCGGGGAGCTGTTTTTT. It yields the protein CASGLGTGQGDTGELFF. The chain employs TRBV12-5 and TRBJ2-2; 11 nucleotides align to TRBD1. V trimming: 5 bases; J trimming: 3 bases; junction bases outside the gene matches: 8. Germline CDR1 LGHNT, CDR2 FRNRAP. The CDR3 is 17 residues long.

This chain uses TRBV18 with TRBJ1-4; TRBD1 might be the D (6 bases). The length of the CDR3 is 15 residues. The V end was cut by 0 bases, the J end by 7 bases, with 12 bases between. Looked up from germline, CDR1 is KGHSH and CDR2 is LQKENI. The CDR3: CASSPPGARGEKLFF. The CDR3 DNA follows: TGTGCCAGCTCACCACCGGGGGCTCGAGGTGAAAAACTGTTTTTT. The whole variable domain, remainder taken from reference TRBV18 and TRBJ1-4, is NAGVMQNPRHLVRRRGQEARLRCSPMKGHSHVYWYRQLPEEGLKFMVYLQKENIIDESGMPKERFSAEFPKEGPSILRIQQVVRGDSAAYFCASSPPGARGEKLFFGSGTQLSVL.

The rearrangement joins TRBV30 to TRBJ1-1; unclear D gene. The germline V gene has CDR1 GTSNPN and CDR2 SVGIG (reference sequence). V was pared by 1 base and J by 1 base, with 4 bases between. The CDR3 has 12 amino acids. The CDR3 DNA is TGTGCCTGGAGTGACGGGAACACTGAAGCTTTCTTT. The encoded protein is CAWSDGNTEAFF.

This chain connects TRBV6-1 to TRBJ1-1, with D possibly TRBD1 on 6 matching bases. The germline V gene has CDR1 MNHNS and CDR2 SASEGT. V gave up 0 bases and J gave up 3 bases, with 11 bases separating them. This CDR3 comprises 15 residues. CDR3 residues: CASSEATGWDTEAFF. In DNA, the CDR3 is TGTGCCAGCAGTGAAGCGACAGGTTGGGACACTGAAGCTTTCTTT.

This chain's CDR3 is CASSQRLAETDTQYF. DNA of the CDR3: TGTGCCAGCAGCCAAAGGCTAGCGGAAACAGATACGCAGTATTTT. The J gene is TRBJ2-3, the V gene TRBV4-2, with TRBD2 matching 7 bases. V lost 2 bases, J lost 3 bases, and 5 bases stayed unmatched. This CDR3 has 15 amino acids. Germline CDR1 is LGHNA and CDR2 is YNFKEQ.